These 8 T cell receptor beta chains share one sample of origin, sequenced in a study of cytomegalovirus exposure and HLA in healthy donors. Researchers ran the PCR with 60 Vbeta and 13 Jbeta primers. Sequencing used immunoSEQ multiplex PCR; TCRdb keeps in-frame clones, though not all of them. Of about 200,000 clones listed, 80% to 85% are singletons. Material for sequencing was PBMCs. These receptors were obtained from a woman in her thirties or forties in good health and CMV-seronegative.

The chain recombines TRBV7-9 with TRBJ1-4, with TRBD1 identical over 12 bases. This CDR3 has 17 amino acids. Germline-derived CDR1 and CDR2 are SEHNR and FQNEAQ (reference sequence). Trimming took 5 bases from V and 7 from J; bases not matched to a gene: 11. For the CDR3, the DNA is TGTGCCAGCAGCCCACCCGGGACAGGGGGCGCGGTTGAAAAACTGTTTTTT. Protein product: CASSPPGTGGAVEKLFF.

The count of this clone is one. The chain uses TRBV28 and TRBJ1-1, with D perhaps TRBD1 (5 bases). The CDR3 covers 14 residues. Germline CDR1 MDHEN, CDR2 SYDVKM. V lost 7 bases and J lost 6, with 18 bases in between. CDR3 sequence (DNA): TGTGCCAGCACTGAGGACACCTTCCGCTCTGAAGCTTTCTTT. Encoded protein: CASTEDTFRSEAFF.

J is TRBJ2-1 and V is TRBV6-1; TRBD2 matches at 7 bases. Germline CDR1 is MNHNS and CDR2 is SASEGT. V dropped 9 bases and J dropped 0; count of bases not matched to a gene: 8. The CDR3 consists of 15 residues. The CDR3 here is CASLPRGSSYNEQFF. DNA of the CDR3: TGTGCCAGTCTACCGCGCGGGAGCTCCTACAATGAGCAGTTCTTC.

This chain uses TRBV29-1 with TRBJ1-1; D not resolved. This CDR3 is built from 12 residues. Deletions cut 8 bases from V and 2 bases from J, with 12 bases between. Per germline, CDR1 SQVTM and CDR2 ANQGSEA. The CDR3 sequence: CSFGRGNTEAFF. CDR3 DNA: TGCAGCTTTGGACGAGGAAACACTGAAGCTTTCTTT.

The rearrangement links TRBV5-4 to TRBJ2-3, with D possibly being TRBD1 (7 bases). Germline-derived CDR1 and CDR2 are SGHNT and YYREEE (reference sequence). The CDR3 totals 15 residues. V was clipped by 0 bases and J by 5 bases, with 13 bases between them. CDR3 loop: CASSLGRGPKDTQYF. CDR3 in DNA: TGTGCCAGCAGCTTGGGGAGGGGGCCTAAAGATACGCAGTATTTT.

V and J are TRBV11-2 and TRBJ1-1; D is perhaps TRBD1 (6 bases). There are 14 residues in the CDR3. V lost 5 bases and J lost 4, with 14 bases in between. Germline loops: CDR1 SGHAT, CDR2 FQNNGV. The CDR3 bases are TGTGCCAGCAGCCGTGGACAGCATATCACTGAAGCTTTCTTT. It translates to CASSRGQHITEAFF.

CDR3 in DNA: TGTGCCAGCAGCCAACCCGGGACAGGGAAGGATACGCAGTATTTT. It codes for CASSQPGTGKDTQYF. The chain employs TRBV14 and TRBJ2-3, with 9 bases aligning to TRBD1. V trimming: 2 bases; J trimming: 6 bases; junction bases outside the gene matches: 6. Germline V lookup: CDR1 SGHDN, CDR2 FVKESK. This CDR3 contains 15 residues.

This clone was seen more than once but under ten times. The genes are TRBV5-4 and TRBJ1-1, with 8 bases aligning to TRBD1. With V trimmed by 4 bases and J by 4 bases, 9 bases remained unmatched. Germline V gives CDR1 SGHNT, CDR2 YYREEE (reference sequence). The CDR3 sequence is 15 residues long. The CDR3 reads CASSVQTGVSTEAFF. The CDR3 bases are TGTGCCAGCAGCGTCCAGACAGGGGTTTCCACTGAAGCTTTCTTT.